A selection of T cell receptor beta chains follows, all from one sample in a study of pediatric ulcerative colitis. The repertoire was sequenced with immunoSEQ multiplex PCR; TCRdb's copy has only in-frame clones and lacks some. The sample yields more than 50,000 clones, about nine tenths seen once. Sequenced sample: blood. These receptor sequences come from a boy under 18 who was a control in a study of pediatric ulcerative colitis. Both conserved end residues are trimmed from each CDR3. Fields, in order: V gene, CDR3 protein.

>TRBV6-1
ASSVYRGGPNTGELF
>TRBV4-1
ASSQDTAVDTIY
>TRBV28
ASSTKTGTGARTGELF
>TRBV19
ASSDPIAGEGETQY
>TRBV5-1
ASSLDQAVTYEQY
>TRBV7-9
ASSSYWNDGYT
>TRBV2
ASSGDTGETTEAF
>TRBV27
ASRLTGPSTGELF
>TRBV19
ASSVTGQAFNQPQH
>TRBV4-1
ASSQALYREIPYEQY
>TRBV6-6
ASSVDAGTSGNKQY
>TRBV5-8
ASRPLHREGGELF